This entry lists 6 T cell receptor beta chains sequenced from one sample in a study of T-cell memory formation after mild COVID-19. TCRdb redid the calling of the 5' RACE reads with MiXCR, one entry per CDR3 protein. The table shows fewer than 650,000 distinct CDR3 sequences, with around 16% occurring only once. The material sequenced was PBMCs or a T cell subset sorted from them (not recorded which). The receptors derive from an adult woman who had mild COVID-19 (a few samples of this study predate the infection). Cell type and time point are not known.

The V call is TRBV5-1, the J call TRBJ2-7; 10 bases agree with TRBD1. V dropped 4 bases and J dropped 6; count of bases not matched to a gene: 7. CDR3 size: 14 residues. CDR1 and CDR2 (germline): SGHRS, YFSETQ. This chain's CDR3 is CASSLGGTGVEQYF. The DNA of the CDR3 is TGCGCCAGCAGCCTCGGGGGGACAGGGGTCGAGCAGTACTTC. The whole variable domain, filled in from reference TRBV5-1 and TRBJ2-7, reads KAGVTQTPRYLIKTRGQQVTLSCSPISGHRSVSWYQQTPGQGLQFLFEYFSETQRNKGNFPGRFSGRQFSNSRSEMNVSTLELGDSALYLCASSLGGTGVEQYFGPGTRLTVT.

This sequence joins TRBV7-3 and TRBJ2-3; D possibly corresponds to TRBD1 (6 bases). V shed 5 bases and J shed 4 bases, with 16 bases lying between them. Germline-derived CDR1 and CDR2 are SGHTA and FQGTGA. The CDR3 has 15 residues. The CDR3 region is CASSPWGQGADTQYF. In DNA, the CDR3 is TGTGCCAGCAGCCCTTGGGGGCAGGGCGCAGATACGCAGTATTTT.

V and J are TRBV28 and TRBJ2-6; tentative D call: TRBD2 (6 bases). This CDR3 is built from 16 residues. V shed 6 bases and J shed 0 bases, with 12 bases lying between them. Germline CDR1 and CDR2: MDHEN and SYDVKM. This CDR3 is CASRPGLLSGANVLTF. CDR3 nucleotides: TGTGCCAGCAGACCGGGACTCCTCTCTGGGGCCAACGTCCTGACTTTC.

The rearrangement uses TRBV18 and TRBJ2-1; D not resolved. This CDR3 is 15 amino acids long. Germline lookup yields CDR1 KGHSH and CDR2 LQKENI. V shed 0 bases and J shed 6 bases, with 12 bases lying between them. The CDR3 nucleotides read TGTGCCAGCTCACCACCGGTCAGTATGAGCAATGAGCAGTTCTTC. Encoded protein: CASSPPVSMSNEQFF.

The V and J genes are TRBV27 and TRBJ2-4; unclear D gene. Trimming left V 3 bases short and J 0 bases short, with 21 bases between. CDR3 size: 19 residues. Germline assignment: CDR1 MNHEY and CDR2 SMNVEV (reference sequence). CDR3 bases: TGTGCCAGCAGTTTTGAGTCCACCCATTCTCCTCTAGCCAAAAACATTCAGTACTTC. The encoded protein is CASSFESTHSPLAKNIQYF.

This clonotype was counted between two and nine times. The chain recombines TRBV3-1 with TRBJ2-4; no firm D call. Germline assignment: CDR1 LGHDT and CDR2 YNNKEL (reference sequence). V lost 0 bases, J lost 0 bases, and 12 bases lay in between. This CDR3 is 17 amino acids long. CDR3 amino acids: CASSQDRLLLAKNIQYF. The CDR3 DNA is TGTGCCAGCAGCCAAGATAGGCTCCTCCTAGCCAAAAACATTCAGTACTTC.